This TCR beta chain originates from a study of blood T cells in healthy people across ages. The CDR3 covers 15 residues. Per germline, CDR1 MNHEY and CDR2 SVGAGI. V shed 5 bases and J shed 8 bases, with 18 bases lying between them. Points from the study as a whole: Unknown donor CMV status possibly confounded expanded clonotype changes. Naive CD4+ cells and diversity were both higher in long-lived donors than in aged donors.

Comments on this clonotype: Its antigen is still unknown.

A second PCR, run for 7 to 11 cycles, used a sample-barcoded 5' primer plus a J-beta primer mix. Each CDR3 protein is one row after TCRdb ran MiXCR on the 5' RACE reads. The profile shows about 680,000 distinct CDR3 sequences, approximately 49% of them singletons. This chain links TRBV6-5 with TRBJ1-4; maybe TRBD1 (6 bases). The clonotype originates from a woman aged 60-75 years in good health. Sequencing was done on a sample of blood. The CDR3 loop reads CASSDKTGVEEKLFF. CDR3 nucleotide sequence: TGTGCCAGCAGTGACAAGACAGGAGTAGAGGAAAAACTGTTTTTT.